This TCR beta chain originates from a study of T-cell memory formation after mild COVID-19. V shed 3 bases and J shed 6 bases, with 12 bases lying between them. This CDR3 has 14 amino acids. Germline CDR1 DFQATT, CDR2 SNEGSKA (reference sequence). TCRdb redid the calling of the 5' RACE reads with MiXCR, one entry per CDR3 protein. The table includes fewer than 75,000 distinct CDR3 sequences, 10% to 15% detected once. This clonotype occurred a few times. Sequencing was performed on PBMCs or a T cell subset sorted from them (not recorded which). The V gene is TRBV20-1, the J gene TRBJ1-6, with D uncertain. This TCR was recovered from a man between 18 and 35 years old who had mild COVID-19 (a few samples of this study predate the infection). Cell type and time point are not known. The CDR3 DNA reads TGCAGTGCTAGGGCGTGGCGGATTAATTCACCCCTCCACTTT. Its translation: CSARAWRINSPLHF.